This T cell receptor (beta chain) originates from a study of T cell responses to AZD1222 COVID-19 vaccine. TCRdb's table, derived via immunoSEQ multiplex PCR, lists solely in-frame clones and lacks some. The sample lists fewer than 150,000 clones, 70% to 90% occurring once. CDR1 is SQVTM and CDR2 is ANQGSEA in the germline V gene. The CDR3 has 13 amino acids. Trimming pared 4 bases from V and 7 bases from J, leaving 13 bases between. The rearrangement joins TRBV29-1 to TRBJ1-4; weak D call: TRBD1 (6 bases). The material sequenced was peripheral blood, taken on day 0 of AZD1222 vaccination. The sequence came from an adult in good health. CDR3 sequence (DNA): TGCAGCGTTGGAACAGGGAGGGCTGAAAAACTGTTTTTT. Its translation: CSVGTGRAEKLFF.